The rows below give T cell receptor beta chains drawn from one sample of a study of CD8+CD57+ T cells in acquired aplastic anemia. TCRdb re-derived calls from the reads in MiXCR, one entry per CDR3 protein. The sample comprises about 80,000 distinct CDR3 sequences, 40% to 55% of which are singletons, and approximately 61% rests with the top ten. The sequenced sample consisted of sorted CD4+, CD8+, or CD8+CD57+ T cells (not recorded which) from PBMCs. The source is a human donor in good health, serving as a control. CDR3s include the opening cysteine and the closing phenylalanine or tryptophan. A D gene is named only where the DNA matches it firmly. Some rows mark clone size as missing; the rest say once, few, many or name a class of expanded clone.

D: -
V: TRBV10-3
size: -
J: TRBJ2-7
length: 15
DNA: TGTGCCAACAGCTCATGGGGGGGCTCCTCCTACGAGCAGTACTTC
CDR3: CANSSWGGSSYEQYF

D: -
V: TRBV28
size: few
J: TRBJ1-2
length: 15
DNA: TGTGCCAGCAGTCTATCGGGCCAGGCGGTTGATGGCTACACCTTC
CDR3: CASSLSGQAVDGYTF

D: -
V: TRBV20-1
size: -
J: TRBJ2-5
length: 16
DNA: TGCAGTGCTAGAGAGGGTAGCGGAGAACTGCAAGAGACCCAGTACTTC
CDR3: CSAREGSGELQETQYF

D: TRBD2
V: TRBV6-1
size: -
J: TRBJ2-3
length: 16
DNA: TGTGCCGGCAGTGAAACCCCGGCGGGGGGCACAGATACGCAGTATTTT
CDR3: CAGSETPAGGTDTQYF

D: TRBD1
V: TRBV11-1
size: -
J: TRBJ1-3
length: 19
DNA: TGTGCCAGCACCCCGTCGTTCGGGGACAGGGGGTCCTCTGGAAACACCATATATTTT
CDR3: CASTPSFGDRGSSGNTIYF

D: TRBD1
V: TRBV11-1
size: many
J: TRBJ1-5
length: 17
DNA: TGTGCCAGCAGCTTAGGACAGGGGCCGTTTGATAATCAGCCCCAGCATTTT
CDR3: CASSLGQGPFDNQPQHF

D: TRBD1
V: TRBV2
size: many
J: TRBJ1-2
length: 16
DNA: TGTGCCAGCAGTGAAGGGTGGACAGGGGAGGGCTATGGCTACACCTTC
CDR3: CASSEGWTGEGYGYTF

D: -
V: TRBV25-1
size: -
J: TRBJ2-1
length: 15
DNA: TGTGCCAGCAGTGAATATTTAAGTGGGTACAATGAGCAGTTCTTC
CDR3: CASSEYLSGYNEQFF

D: -
V: TRBV6-1
size: -
J: TRBJ1-1
length: 13
DNA: TGTGCCAGCAGTGAACCCTTTATCACTGAAGCTTTCTTT
CDR3: CASSEPFITEAFF

D: -
V: TRBV19
size: -
J: TRBJ1-2
length: 13
DNA: TGTGCCAGTAGTCCCTCCCCCGGCGGCGGCTACACCTTC
CDR3: CASSPSPGGGYTF

D: TRBD1
V: TRBV5-8
size: -
J: TRBJ2-7
length: 15
DNA: TGTGCCAGCAGCCCCTACAGGGGGCTATCCTACGAGCAGTACTTC
CDR3: CASSPYRGLSYEQYF

D: -
V: TRBV30
size: few
J: TRBJ1-1
length: 14
DNA: TGTGCCTGGAGTGTACACGGGGGGAACACTGAAGCTTTCTTT
CDR3: CAWSVHGGNTEAFF

D: -
V: TRBV2
size: many
J: TRBJ2-1
length: 15
DNA: TGTGCCAGCAGGGGGGGCAACAGGGGCTACAATGAGCAGTTCTTC
CDR3: CASRGGNRGYNEQFF

D: -
V: TRBV6-5
size: few
J: TRBJ1-1
length: 15
DNA: TGTGCCAGCAGTTTGACCGGGATACTCACGGCACGAGCTTTCTTT
CDR3: CASSLTGILTARAFF

D: TRBD2
V: TRBV25-1
size: many
J: TRBJ2-3
length: 14
DNA: TGTGCCAGCAGTGCCCTAGCGGGAAGGGATACGCAGTATTTT
CDR3: CASSALAGRDTQYF

D: -
V: TRBV9
size: once
J: TRBJ1-6
length: 16
DNA: TGTGCCAGCAGCCCCACGGGAGGTGGGGGGAATCCACCCCTCCACTTT
CDR3: CASSPTGGGGNPPLHF

D: TRBD2
V: TRBV2
size: -
J: TRBJ2-5
length: 12
DNA: TGTGCCAGCAAGGCGGGAGGGGAGACCCAGTACTTC
CDR3: CASKAGGETQYF

D: -
V: TRBV10-3
size: few
J: TRBJ1-2
length: 13
DNA: TGTGCCATCAGTGAGTCGGTGGGGCTGGGCTACACCTTC
CDR3: CAISESVGLGYTF

D: TRBD2
V: TRBV25-1
size: -
J: TRBJ2-5
length: 16
DNA: TGTGCCAGCAGTCCCCGGACTAGCGGGAGTAGAGAGACCCAGTACTTC
CDR3: CASSPRTSGSRETQYF

D: TRBD1
V: TRBV10-3
size: once
J: TRBJ2-3
length: 14
DNA: TGTGCCATCACCACACAGGGGGGCCCAGATACGCAGTATTTT
CDR3: CAITTQGGPDTQYF

D: -
V: TRBV25-1
size: -
J: TRBJ2-7
length: 21
DNA: TGTGCCAGCAGTGAAGGGGACAGGGTGGATGGAGCGGGAGGGCCGTTCTACGAGCAGTACTTC
CDR3: CASSEGDRVDGAGGPFYEQYF

D: -
V: TRBV6-5
size: few
J: TRBJ1-1
length: 13
DNA: TGTGCCAGCAGTTGGGGGGGTGGAACTGAAGCTTTCTTT
CDR3: CASSWGGGTEAFF

D: -
V: TRBV10-1
size: -
J: TRBJ1-6
length: 12
DNA: TGCGCCAGCAGTGAAGGGTATTCACCCCTCCACTTT
CDR3: CASSEGYSPLHF

D: -
V: TRBV24-1
size: many
J: TRBJ2-3
length: 16
DNA: TGTGCCACCAGTGATCCCCCCCTACTAGCACGAGCTACGCAGTATTTT
CDR3: CATSDPPLLARATQYF

D: -
V: TRBV2
size: many
J: TRBJ2-1
length: 17
DNA: TGTGCCAGCAGTGGGCCACCGGAAGGGGTAGGCTACAATGAGCAGTTCTTC
CDR3: CASSGPPEGVGYNEQFF

D: TRBD2
V: TRBV6-4
size: -
J: TRBJ2-3
length: 13
DNA: TGTGCCAGCAGTGAAACTAGCGGGGATACGCAGTATTTT
CDR3: CASSETSGDTQYF

D: -
V: TRBV10-3
size: -
J: TRBJ1-3
length: 15
DNA: TGTGCCATCAGTGAGTCGGGGGGCCCTGGAAACACCATATATTTT
CDR3: CAISESGGPGNTIYF

D: -
V: TRBV15
size: few
J: TRBJ2-3
length: 14
DNA: TGTGCCACCAGCAGAGATGGGAGGGGGGATACGCAGTATTTT
CDR3: CATSRDGRGDTQYF

D: -
V: TRBV7-9
size: -
J: TRBJ1-1
length: 11
DNA: TGTGCCAGCAGCTTTGGTCCTGAAGCTTTCTTT
CDR3: CASSFGPEAFF

D: -
V: TRBV20-1
size: -
J: TRBJ1-2
length: 15
DNA: TGCAGTGCTAGGGACGCCCGGGGTGGCCACTATGGCTACACCTTC
CDR3: CSARDARGGHYGYTF

D: -
V: TRBV24-1
size: -
J: TRBJ2-7
length: 15
DNA: TGTGCCACCAGTTTAAACGCTAGGACCGAATACGAGCAGTACTTC
CDR3: CATSLNARTEYEQYF

D: TRBD2
V: TRBV20-1
size: -
J: TRBJ2-7
length: 15
DNA: TGCAGTGCTAGCCCTGGGACTAGCGGGGCCTACGAGCAGTACTTC
CDR3: CSASPGTSGAYEQYF

D: -
V: TRBV19
size: many
J: TRBJ1-1
length: 13
DNA: TGTGCCAGTAGGGTCGGGGATTGGGGTGAAGCTTTCTTT
CDR3: CASRVGDWGEAFF

D: TRBD2
V: TRBV10-3
size: many
J: TRBJ2-5
length: 16
DNA: TGTGCCACAGGGGGGACTAGCGGGAGTGGGCGAGAGACCCAGTACTTC
CDR3: CATGGTSGSGRETQYF

D: TRBD2
V: TRBV11-1
size: many
J: TRBJ2-4
length: 16
DNA: TGTGCCAGCAGCTTCTGGGAGGGCCCAGCCAAAAACATTCAGTACTTC
CDR3: CASSFWEGPAKNIQYF